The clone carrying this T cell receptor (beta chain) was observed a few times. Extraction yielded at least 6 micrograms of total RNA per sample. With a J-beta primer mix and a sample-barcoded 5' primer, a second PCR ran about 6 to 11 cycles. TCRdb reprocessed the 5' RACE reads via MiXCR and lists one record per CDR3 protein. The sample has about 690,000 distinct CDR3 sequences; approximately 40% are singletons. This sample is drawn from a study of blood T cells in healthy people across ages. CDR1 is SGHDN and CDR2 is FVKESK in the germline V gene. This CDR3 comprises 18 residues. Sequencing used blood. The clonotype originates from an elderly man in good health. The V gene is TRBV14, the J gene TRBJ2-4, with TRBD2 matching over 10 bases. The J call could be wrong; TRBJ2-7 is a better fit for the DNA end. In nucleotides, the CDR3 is TGTGCCAGCAGCCAAGCTATACTAGCGGGATCCTCCCCGAACGAGCAGTACTTC. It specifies CASSQAILAGSSPNEQYF.